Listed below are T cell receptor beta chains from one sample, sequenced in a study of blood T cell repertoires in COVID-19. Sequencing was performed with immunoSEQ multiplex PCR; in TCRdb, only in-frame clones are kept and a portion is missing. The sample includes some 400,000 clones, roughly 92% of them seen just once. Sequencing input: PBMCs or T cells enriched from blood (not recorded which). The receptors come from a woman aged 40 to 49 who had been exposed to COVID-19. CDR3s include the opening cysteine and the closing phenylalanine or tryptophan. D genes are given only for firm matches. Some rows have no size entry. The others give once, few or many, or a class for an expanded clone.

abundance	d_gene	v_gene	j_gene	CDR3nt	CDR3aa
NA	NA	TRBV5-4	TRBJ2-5	TGTGCCAGCAGCTTGGGTCGCCGGCAAGAGACCCAGTACTTC	CASSLGRRQETQYF
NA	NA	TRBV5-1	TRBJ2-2	TGCGCCAGCAGGGGGGCTAGCGGTAACACCGGGGAGCTGTTTTTT	CASRGASGNTGELFF
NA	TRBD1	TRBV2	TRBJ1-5	TGTGCCAGCAACGACAGGGGGCGCGGTCAGCCCCAGCATTTT	CASNDRGRGQPQHF
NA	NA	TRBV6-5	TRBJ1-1	TGTGCCAGCAGTTACCAATCTGCGGCTTTCTTT	CASSYQSAAFF
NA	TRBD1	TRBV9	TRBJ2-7	TGTGCCAGCAGCATTCGAGGGGCAGGGGGCCACGAGCAGTACTTC	CASSIRGAGGHEQYF
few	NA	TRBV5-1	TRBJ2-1	TGCGCCAGCAGCTTGGGAGGCGGGATTTCCTACAATGAGCAGTTCTTC	CASSLGGGISYNEQFF
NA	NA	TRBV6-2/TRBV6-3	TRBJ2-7	TGTGCCAGCAGTTACAACAGGTACTACGAGCAGTACTTC	CASSYNRYYEQYF
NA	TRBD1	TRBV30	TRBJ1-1	TGTGCCTGGATTCTAGGACAGGGTATGAACACTGAAGCTTTCTTT	CAWILGQGMNTEAFF
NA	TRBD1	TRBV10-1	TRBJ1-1	TGCGCCAGCAGTCGCGGACAGGAAGGAGGCGAAGCTTTCTTT	CASSRGQEGGEAFF
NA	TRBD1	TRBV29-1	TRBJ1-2	TGCAGCGCCGCAACAGGGGCCGAGCTCTATGGCTACACCTTC	CSAATGAELYGYTF
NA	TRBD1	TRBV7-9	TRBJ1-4	TGTGCCAGCAGCCCTACAGGGGGCACTAATGAAAAACTGTTTTTT	CASSPTGGTNEKLFF
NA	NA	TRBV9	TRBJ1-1	TGTGCCAGCAGCGTATATGGGGGCGGGAACACTGAAGCTTTCTTT	CASSVYGGGNTEAFF
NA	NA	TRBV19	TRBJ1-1	TGTGCCACCTCCGTAACAGGAGCGAACACTGAAGCTTTCTTT	CATSVTGANTEAFF
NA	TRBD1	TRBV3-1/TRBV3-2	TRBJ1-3	TGTGCCAGCAGCCAAGATTTTTCAGGGGGTACTGGAAACACCATATATTTT	CASSQDFSGGTGNTIYF
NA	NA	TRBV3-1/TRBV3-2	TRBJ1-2	TGTGCCAGCAGCCAAGCGGACTATGGCTACACCTTC	CASSQADYGYTF
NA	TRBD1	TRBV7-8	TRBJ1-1	TGTGCCAGCAGCTTAGCCGGGACAGACCGTGAAGCTTTCTTT	CASSLAGTDREAFF
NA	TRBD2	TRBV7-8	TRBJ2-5	TGTGCCAGCAGCTGGACGGGGGTAGCGGGGGGCATAAAAGAGACCCAGTACTTC	CASSWTGVAGGIKETQYF
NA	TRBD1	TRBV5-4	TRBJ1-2	TGTGCCAGCAGCTTGGGACTTACAGGGGGTGCTAACTATGGCTACACCTTC	CASSLGLTGGANYGYTF
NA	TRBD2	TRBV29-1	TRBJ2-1	TGCAGCGTTGAGTATCTAGCGGAAAAAATAGAGCAGTTCTTC	CSVEYLAEKIEQFF
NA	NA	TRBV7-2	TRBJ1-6	TGTGCCAGCAGCTTAGAGCCGAGTAATTCACCCCTCCACTTT	CASSLEPSNSPLHF
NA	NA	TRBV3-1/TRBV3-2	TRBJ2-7	TGTGCCAGCAGCCCGTCGAGGAACCTAGCCGCCTACGAGCAGTACTTC	CASSPSRNLAAYEQYF
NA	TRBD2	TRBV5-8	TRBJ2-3	TGTGCCAGCAGCTTGGGGGGACTAGCGGGAGCCTCCGCAGATACGCAGTATTTT	CASSLGGLAGASADTQYF
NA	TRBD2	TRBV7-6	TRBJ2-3	TGTGCCAGCAGCTTAGGTGCTAGCGGGGGTGATACGCAGTATTTT	CASSLGASGGDTQYF
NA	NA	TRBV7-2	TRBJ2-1	TGTGCCAGCAGCCCCGCCAGTGAGCAGTTCTTC	CASSPASEQFF
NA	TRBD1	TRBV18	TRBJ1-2	TGTGCCAGCTCGGAAGGACAGGGGTATGGCTACACCTTC	CASSEGQGYGYTF
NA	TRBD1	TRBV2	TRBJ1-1	TGTGCCAGCAGCCGACAGGGGGTCACTGAAGCTTTCTTT	CASSRQGVTEAFF
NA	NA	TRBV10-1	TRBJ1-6	TGCGCCAGCAGTGTGACACCTACTAATTCACCCCTCCACTTT	CASSVTPTNSPLHF
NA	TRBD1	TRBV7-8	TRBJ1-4	TGTGCCAGCAGCCCCCGAGGGATAGGGGGCTTAGAAAAACTGTTTTTT	CASSPRGIGGLEKLFF
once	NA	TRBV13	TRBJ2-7	TGTGCCAGCAGCTACCAGTACGGGGACGAGCAGTACTTC	CASSYQYGDEQYF
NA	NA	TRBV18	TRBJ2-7	TGTGCCAGCTCACCACCGACTACGGACGAGCAGTACTTC	CASSPPTTDEQYF
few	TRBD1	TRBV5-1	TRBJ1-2	TGCGCCAGCAGCTGGATGACAGGGGAGGATGGCTACACCTTC	CASSWMTGEDGYTF
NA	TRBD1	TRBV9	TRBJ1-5	TGTGCCAGCAGCTCGGGACAGAATCAGCCCCAGCATTTT	CASSSGQNQPQHF
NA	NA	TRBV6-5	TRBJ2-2	TGTGCCAGCAGTTACTCACCGGGGAACACCGGGGAGCTGTTTTTT	CASSYSPGNTGELFF
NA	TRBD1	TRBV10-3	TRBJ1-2	TGTGCCATCAGTGTCCAAGGGGGCTTCTATGGCTACACCTTC	CAISVQGGFYGYTF
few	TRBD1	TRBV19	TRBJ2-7	TGTGCCAGTAGTTCCTCCACAGGGGGCGCGTGGGAGCAGTACTTC	CASSSSTGGAWEQYF
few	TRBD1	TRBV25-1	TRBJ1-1	TGTGCCAGCAGTGTGCAGACAGGGGGGAACACTGAAGCTTTCTTT	CASSVQTGGNTEAFF
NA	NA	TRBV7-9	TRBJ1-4	TGTGCCAGCAGCCCCGTACAGAGAAATGAAAAACTGTTTTTT	CASSPVQRNEKLFF
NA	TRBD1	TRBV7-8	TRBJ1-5	TGTGCCAGCAGCCTTAGGGACAGGGGGGCTCAGCCCCAGCATTTT	CASSLRDRGAQPQHF
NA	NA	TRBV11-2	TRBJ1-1	TGTGCCAGCAGCTCGATCACACAGGGGAACACTGAAGCTTTCTTT	CASSSITQGNTEAFF
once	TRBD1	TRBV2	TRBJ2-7	TGTGCCAGCAGTGAAGCGGGTGCATGGGGGACAGGGGTCTTCTACGAGCAGTACTTC	CASSEAGAWGTGVFYEQYF
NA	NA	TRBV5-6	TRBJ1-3	TGTGCCAGCAGCAGAGGGATTTCTGAAATTGGAAACACCATATATTTT	CASSRGISEIGNTIYF
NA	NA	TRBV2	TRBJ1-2	TGTGCCAGCAGTGAAGAGGGAGTCAGTGGCTACACCTTC	CASSEEGVSGYTF
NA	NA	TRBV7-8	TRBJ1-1	TGTGCCAGCAGCTCTCTACCCTATGAGGGCCCGGCTCGGCTAAGTGACACTGAAGCTTTCTTT	CASSSLPYEGPARLSDTEAFF